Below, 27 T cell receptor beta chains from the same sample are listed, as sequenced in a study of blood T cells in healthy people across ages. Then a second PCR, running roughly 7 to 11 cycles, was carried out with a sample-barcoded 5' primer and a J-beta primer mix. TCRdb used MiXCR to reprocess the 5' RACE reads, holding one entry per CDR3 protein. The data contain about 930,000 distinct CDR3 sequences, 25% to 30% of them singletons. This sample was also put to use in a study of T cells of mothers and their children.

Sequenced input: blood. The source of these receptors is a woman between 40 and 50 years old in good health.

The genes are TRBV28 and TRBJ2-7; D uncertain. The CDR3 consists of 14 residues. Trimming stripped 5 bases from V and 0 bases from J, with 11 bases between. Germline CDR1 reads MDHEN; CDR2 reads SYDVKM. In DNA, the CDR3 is TGTGCCAGCAGTGGTAACCGGCGCTCCTACGAGCAGTACTTC. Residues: CASSGNRRSYEQYF.

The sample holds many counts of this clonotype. DNA of the CDR3: TGTGCCAGCAGCTTGGATGTTTTCCAGGGTGGACGACCTTACGAGCAGTACTTC. This encodes CASSLDVFQGGRPYEQYF. This chain links TRBV5-5 with TRBJ2-7; weak D call: TRBD1 (5 bases). V dropped 0 bases and J dropped 4 bases, with 23 bases sitting between them. Germline CDR1 SGHKS, CDR2 YYEKEE (reference sequence). The CDR3 sequence is 18 residues long.

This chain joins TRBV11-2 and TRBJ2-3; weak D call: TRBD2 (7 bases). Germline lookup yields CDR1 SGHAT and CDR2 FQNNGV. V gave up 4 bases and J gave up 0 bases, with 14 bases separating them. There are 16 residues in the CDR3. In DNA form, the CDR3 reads TGTGCCAGCAGCTCCCCACAGGGACTAAGCACAGATACGCAGTATTTT. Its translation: CASSSPQGLSTDTQYF.

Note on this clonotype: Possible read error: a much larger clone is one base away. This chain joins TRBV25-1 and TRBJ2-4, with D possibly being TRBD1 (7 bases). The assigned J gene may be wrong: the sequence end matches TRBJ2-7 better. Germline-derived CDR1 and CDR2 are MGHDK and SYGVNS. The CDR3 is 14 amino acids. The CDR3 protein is CASLAARGFLEQYF. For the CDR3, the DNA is TGTGCCAGCTTAGCGGCCAGGGGGTTCCTCGAGCAGTACTTC.

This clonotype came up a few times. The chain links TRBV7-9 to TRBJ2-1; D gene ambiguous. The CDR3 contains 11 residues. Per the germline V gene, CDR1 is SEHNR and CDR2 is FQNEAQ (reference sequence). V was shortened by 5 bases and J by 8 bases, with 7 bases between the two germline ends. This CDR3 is CASSKTYEQFF. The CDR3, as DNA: TGTGCCAGCAGCAAGACATATGAGCAGTTCTTC.

This CDR3 is CASATGNNINQPQHF. CDR3 bases: TGTGCCAGCGCTACAGGGAATAATATTAATCAGCCCCAGCATTTT. The chain links TRBV28 to TRBJ1-5, with D perhaps TRBD1 (6 bases). The V gene's germline CDR1 is MDHEN and CDR2 SYDVKM. The V and J ends lost 8 bases and 4 bases respectively, with 18 bases between them. CDR3 length: 15 amino acids.

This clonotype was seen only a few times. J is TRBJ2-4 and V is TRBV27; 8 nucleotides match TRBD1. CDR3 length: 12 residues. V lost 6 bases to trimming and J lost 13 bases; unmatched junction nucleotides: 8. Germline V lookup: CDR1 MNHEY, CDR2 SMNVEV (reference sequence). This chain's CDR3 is CASRNRGFGQYF. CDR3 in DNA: TGTGCCAGCAGGAACAGGGGGTTCGGGCAGTACTTC.

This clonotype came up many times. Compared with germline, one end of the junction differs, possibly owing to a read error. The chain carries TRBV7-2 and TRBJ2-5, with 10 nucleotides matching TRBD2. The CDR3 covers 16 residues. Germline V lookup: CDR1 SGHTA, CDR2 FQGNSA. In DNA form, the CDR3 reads TGCGCCAGCAGCTTGGCCCCTAGCGGGGGCCAAGAGACCCAGTACTTC. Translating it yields CASSLAPSGGQETQYF.

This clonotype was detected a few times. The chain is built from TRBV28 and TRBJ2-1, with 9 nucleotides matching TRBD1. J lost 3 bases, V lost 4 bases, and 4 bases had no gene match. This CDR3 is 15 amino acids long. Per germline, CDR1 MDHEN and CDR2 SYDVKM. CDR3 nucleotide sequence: TGTGCCAGCAGTTCACGGGACAGGGACTACAATGAGCAGTTCTTC. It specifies CASSSRDRDYNEQFF.

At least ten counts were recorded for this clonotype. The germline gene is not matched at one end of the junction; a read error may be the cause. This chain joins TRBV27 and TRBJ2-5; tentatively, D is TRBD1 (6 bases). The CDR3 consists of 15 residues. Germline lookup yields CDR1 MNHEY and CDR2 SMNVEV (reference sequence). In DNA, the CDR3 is TGTGCCAGCAGTTTATTGGGGCACAGGGAAGAGACTCAGTACTTC. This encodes CASSLLGHREETQYF.

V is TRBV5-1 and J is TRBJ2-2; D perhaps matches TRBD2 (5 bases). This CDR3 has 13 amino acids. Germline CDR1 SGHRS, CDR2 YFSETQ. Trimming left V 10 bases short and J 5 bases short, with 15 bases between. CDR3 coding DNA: TGCGCCGGCATCCTTGCGGGTACCGGGGAGCTGTTTTTT. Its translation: CAGILAGTGELFF.

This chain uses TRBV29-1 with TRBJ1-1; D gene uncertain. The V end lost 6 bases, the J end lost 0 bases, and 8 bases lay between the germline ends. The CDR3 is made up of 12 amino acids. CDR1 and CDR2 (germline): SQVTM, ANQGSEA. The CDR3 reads CSVVTMNTEAFF. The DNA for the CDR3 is TGCAGCGTGGTCACTATGAACACTGAAGCTTTCTTT.

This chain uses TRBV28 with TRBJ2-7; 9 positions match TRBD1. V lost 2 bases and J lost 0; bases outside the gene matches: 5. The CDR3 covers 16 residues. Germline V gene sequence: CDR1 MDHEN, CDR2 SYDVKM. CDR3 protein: CASSLPGDRVSYEQYF. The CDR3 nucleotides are TGTGCCAGCAGTTTACCCGGGGACAGGGTCTCCTACGAGCAGTACTTC. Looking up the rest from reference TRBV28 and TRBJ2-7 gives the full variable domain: DVKVTQSSRYLVKRTGEKVFLECVQDMDHENMFWYRQDPGLGLRLIYFSYDVKMKEKGDIPEGYSVSREKKERFSLILESASTNQTSMYLCASSLPGDRVSYEQYFGPGTRLTVT.

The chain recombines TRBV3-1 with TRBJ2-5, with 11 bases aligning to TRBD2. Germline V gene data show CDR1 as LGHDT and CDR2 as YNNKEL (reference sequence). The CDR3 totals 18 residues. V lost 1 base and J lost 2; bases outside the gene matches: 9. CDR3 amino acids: CASSQVVSGGGIQETQYF. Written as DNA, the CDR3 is TGTGCCAGCAGCCAAGTGGTTAGCGGGGGGGGGATTCAAGAGACCCAGTACTTC.

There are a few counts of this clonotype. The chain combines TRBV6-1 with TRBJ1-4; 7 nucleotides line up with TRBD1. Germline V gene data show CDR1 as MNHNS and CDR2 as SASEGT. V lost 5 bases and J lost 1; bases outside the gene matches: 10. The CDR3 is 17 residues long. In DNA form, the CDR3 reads TGTGCCAGCAGTCTAAAGGCAGGGGGTATAACTAATGAAAAACTGTTTTTT. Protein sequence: CASSLKAGGITNEKLFF.

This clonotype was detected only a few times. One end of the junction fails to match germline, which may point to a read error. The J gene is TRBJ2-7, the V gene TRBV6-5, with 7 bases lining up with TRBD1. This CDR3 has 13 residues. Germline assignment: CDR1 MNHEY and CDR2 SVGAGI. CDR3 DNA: TGTGTCAGCAGTACAACAGGGGCCCACGAGCAGTACTTC. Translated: CVSSTTGAHEQYF.

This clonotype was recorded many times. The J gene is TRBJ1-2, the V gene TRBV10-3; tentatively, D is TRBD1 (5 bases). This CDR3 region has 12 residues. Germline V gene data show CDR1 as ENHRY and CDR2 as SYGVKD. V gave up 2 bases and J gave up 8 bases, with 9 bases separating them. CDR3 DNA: TGTGCCATCAGTGAGACCGGGGACGGCTACACCTTC. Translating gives CAISETGDGYTF.

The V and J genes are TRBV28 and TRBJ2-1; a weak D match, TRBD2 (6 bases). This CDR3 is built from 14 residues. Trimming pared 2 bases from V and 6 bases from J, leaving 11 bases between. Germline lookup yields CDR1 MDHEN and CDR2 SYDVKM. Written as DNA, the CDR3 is TGTGCCAGCAGTTTACCTGACGGGGGCAATGAGCAGTTCTTC. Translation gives CASSLPDGGNEQFF.

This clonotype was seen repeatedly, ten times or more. The CDR3 is CASSKTGHYEQFF. In DNA form, the CDR3 reads TGTGCCAGCAGTAAAACTGGGCATTATGAGCAGTTCTTC. V and J are TRBV28 and TRBJ2-1; D is ambiguous. CDR3 length equals 13 residues. Trimming cost V 5 bases and J 8 bases, with 13 bases left between them. The germline V gene has CDR1 MDHEN and CDR2 SYDVKM.

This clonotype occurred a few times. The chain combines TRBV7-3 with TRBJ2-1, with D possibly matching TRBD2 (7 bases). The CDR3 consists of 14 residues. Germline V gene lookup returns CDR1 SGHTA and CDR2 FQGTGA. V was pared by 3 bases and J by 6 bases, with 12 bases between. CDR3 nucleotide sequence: TGTGCCAGCAGCTTCGACGGGGGGCCCAATGAGCAGTTCTTC. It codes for CASSFDGGPNEQFF.

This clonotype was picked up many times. CDR3 residues: CASSSPTLTGHQETQYF. As DNA, the CDR3 is TGTGCCAGCAGCTCACCGACCTTGACAGGGCACCAAGAGACCCAGTACTTC. The chain is built from TRBV7-9 and TRBJ2-5; 7 bases are shared with TRBD1. CDR3 length equals 17 residues. After removal of 4 bases from V and 0 bases from J, the junction contained 11 bases not matched to a gene. The V gene's germline CDR1 is SEHNR and CDR2 FQNEAQ (reference sequence).

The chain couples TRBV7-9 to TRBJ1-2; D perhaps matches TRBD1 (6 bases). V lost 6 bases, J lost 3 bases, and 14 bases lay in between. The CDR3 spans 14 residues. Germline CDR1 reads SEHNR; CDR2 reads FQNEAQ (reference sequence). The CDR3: CASSGERGDYGYTF. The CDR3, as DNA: TGTGCCAGCAGTGGAGAAAGGGGGGACTATGGCTACACCTTC.

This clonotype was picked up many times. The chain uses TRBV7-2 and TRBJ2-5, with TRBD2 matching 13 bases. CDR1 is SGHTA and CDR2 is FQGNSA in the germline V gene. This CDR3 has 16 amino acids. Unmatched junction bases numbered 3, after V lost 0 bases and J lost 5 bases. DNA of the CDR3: TGTGCCAGCAGCTTAGCTGGACTAGCGGGGGTCGAGACCCAGTACTTC. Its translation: CASSLAGLAGVETQYF.

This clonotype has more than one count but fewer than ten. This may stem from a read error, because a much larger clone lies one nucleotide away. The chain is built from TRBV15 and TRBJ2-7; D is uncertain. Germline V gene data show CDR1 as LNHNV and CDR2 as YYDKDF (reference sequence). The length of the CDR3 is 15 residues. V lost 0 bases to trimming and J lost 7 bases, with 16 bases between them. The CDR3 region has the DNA TGTGCCACCAGCAGAGATCCCGTCATCAGTGGTGAGCAGTACTTC. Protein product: CATSRDPVISGEQYF.

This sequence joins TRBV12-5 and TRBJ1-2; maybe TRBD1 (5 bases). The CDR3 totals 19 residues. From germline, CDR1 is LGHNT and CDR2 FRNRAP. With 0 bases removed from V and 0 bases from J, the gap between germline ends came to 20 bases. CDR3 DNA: TGTGCTAGTGGTTTGGTACTGTCTGGCAGGGCGAAACCTAACTATGGCTACACCTTC. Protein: CASGLVLSGRAKPNYGYTF.

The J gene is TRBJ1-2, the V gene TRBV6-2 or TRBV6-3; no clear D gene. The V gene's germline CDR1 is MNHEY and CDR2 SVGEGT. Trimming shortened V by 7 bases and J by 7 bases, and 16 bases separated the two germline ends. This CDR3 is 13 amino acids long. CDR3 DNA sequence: TGTGCCAGCAACCTTGACGGTGCGAGTGGCTACACCTTC. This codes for CASNLDGASGYTF.

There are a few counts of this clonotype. CDR3 protein: CASSKLAGGQETQYF. The CDR3 DNA sequence: TGTGCCAGCAGTAAGCTAGCGGGGGGGCAGGAGACCCAGTACTTC. This sequence joins TRBV27 and TRBJ2-5, with 12 bases matching TRBD2. Looked up from germline, CDR1 is MNHEY and CDR2 is SMNVEV (reference sequence). CDR3 size: 15 residues. V shed 5 bases and J 5 bases; nucleotides not matched to a gene: 6.